This is a list of T cell receptor beta chains from one sample in a study of blood T cell repertoires in COVID-19. Generated by immunoSEQ multiplex PCR, the TCRdb table keeps only in-frame clones and is missing some. The sample lists 170,000 or so clones, 70% to 80% seen once, with 15% to 20% in the top ten. The sequencing input was PBMCs or T cells enriched from blood (not recorded which). The source is a woman aged 50 to 60 who had recovered from COVID-19. Both conserved end residues are part of each CDR3. Fields, in order: J gene, clone size, D gene, V gene, CDR3 protein, CDR3 DNA. A D gene is named only where the DNA matches it firmly. The size of a clone is reported for some rows only, either as once, few or many, or as a class for expanded clones.

TRBJ1-5 | NA | NA | TRBV6-6 | CASSLPGLGNQPQHF | TGTGCCAGCAGTTTACCCGGACTTGGCAATCAGCCCCAGCATTTT
TRBJ1-3 | NA | TRBD1 | TRBV28 | CASIKGQGDLSGNTIYF | TGTGCCAGCATAAAAGGGCAGGGGGACCTCTCTGGAAACACCATATATTTT
TRBJ1-5 | NA | NA | TRBV12-3/TRBV12-4 | CASTWTGNQPQHF | TGTGCCAGCACCTGGACAGGCAATCAGCCCCAGCATTTT
TRBJ1-1 | NA | NA | TRBV3-1/TRBV3-2 | CASSPTGSPNTEAFF | TGTGCCAGCAGCCCAACCGGGTCGCCCAACACTGAAGCTTTCTTT
TRBJ1-6 | NA | NA | TRBV18 | CASSNAKHGTRSPLHF | TGTGCCAGCTCTAATGCAAAGCACGGGACACGATCACCCCTCCACTTT
TRBJ2-7 | NA | TRBD2 | TRBV30 | CAWSRAGDRYEQYF | TGTGCCTGGAGCCGGGCGGGAGACCGCTACGAGCAGTACTTC
TRBJ2-2 | NA | NA | TRBV19 | CATPGGAAGELFF | TGTGCCACCCCCGGGGGAGCAGCCGGGGAGCTGTTTTTT
TRBJ2-1 | NA | NA | TRBV7-8 | CASSSMSIEQFF | TGTGCCAGCAGCTCCATGAGTATTGAGCAGTTCTTC
TRBJ2-3 | NA | TRBD2 | TRBV28 | CASSPLSGRSRDTQYF | TGTGCCAGCAGTCCCCTTAGCGGGAGGAGCAGAGATACGCAGTATTTT
TRBJ2-7 | NA | NA | TRBV11-2 | CASSPLGLFYEQYF | TGTGCCAGCAGCCCCCTCGGTCTCTTCTACGAGCAGTACTTC
TRBJ2-1 | NA | NA | TRBV27 | CASRPWAGPVLNEQFF | TGTGCCAGCAGACCTTGGGCGGGTCCCGTTTTAAATGAGCAGTTCTTC
TRBJ1-5 | NA | NA | TRBV7-9 | CASSLGQGRNQPQHF | TGTGCCAGCAGCTTAGGCCAGGGGCGTAATCAGCCCCAGCATTTT
TRBJ1-2 | NA | TRBD1 | TRBV19 | CASSMTGPAGGYTF | TGTGCCAGTAGTATGACAGGGCCCGCTGGGGGCTACACCTTC
TRBJ2-3 | NA | NA | TRBV11-2 | CASSPGDTQYF | TGTGCCAGCAGCCCGGGAGATACGCAGTATTTT
TRBJ1-2 | NA | TRBD1 | TRBV14 | CASSHRQGPYGYTF | TGTGCCAGCAGCCATCGACAGGGGCCCTATGGCTACACCTTC
TRBJ1-5 | NA | NA | TRBV12-3/TRBV12-4 | CASSRDTQPQHF | TGTGCCAGCAGTCGAGACACACAGCCCCAGCATTTT
TRBJ1-2 | NA | TRBD1 | TRBV18 | CASSPGTGINYGYTF | TGTGCCAGCTCACCCGGGACAGGGATTAACTATGGCTACACCTTC
TRBJ2-5 | NA | TRBD2 | TRBV6-5 | CASSYSRLAGSETQYF | TGTGCCAGCAGTTACTCGAGACTAGCGGGGTCAGAGACCCAGTACTTC
TRBJ1-1 | NA | NA | TRBV10-3 | CAIRFGRSAGFVSEAFF | TGTGCCATCAGATTTGGCAGGTCGGCAGGGTTTGTTTCGGAAGCTTTCTTT
TRBJ2-7 | NA | NA | TRBV18 | CASSPQTTTGLGQYF | TGTGCCAGCTCACCACAGACGACGACAGGACTCGGGCAGTACTTC
TRBJ2-3 | once | NA | TRBV19 | CASNLRPRDTQYF | TGTGCCAGTAACCTCAGGCCTCGGGATACGCAGTATTTT
TRBJ2-5 | NA | TRBD1 | TRBV7-2 | CASSLGPGQGLGETQYF | TGTGCCAGCAGCTTGGGTCCGGGACAGGGATTAGGAGAGACCCAGTACTTC
TRBJ1-1 | NA | NA | TRBV12-5 | CASGLGSVTEAFF | TGTGCCAGTGGTTTGGGCAGCGTCACTGAAGCTTTCTTT
TRBJ1-6 | NA | TRBD1 | TRBV27 | CASRIGTGISPLHF | TGTGCCAGCAGGATCGGGACAGGGATTTCACCCCTCCACTTT
TRBJ1-1 | NA | NA | TRBV6-1 | CASSEAIGPWGDTEAFF | TGTGCCAGCAGTGAAGCGATTGGTCCATGGGGGGACACTGAAGCTTTCTTT
TRBJ2-6 | NA | NA | TRBV11-2 | CASGPSGANVLTF | TGTGCCAGCGGCCCCTCTGGGGCCAACGTCCTGACTTTC
TRBJ2-1 | NA | NA | TRBV29-1 | CSDQVNEQFF | TGCAGCGATCAGGTCAATGAGCAGTTCTTC
TRBJ2-2 | few | NA | TRBV2 | CASSREKNTGELFF | TGTGCCAGCTCCAGGGAAAAGAACACCGGGGAGCTGTTTTTT
TRBJ1-5 | NA | NA | TRBV12-3/TRBV12-4 | CASSSLPQPQHF | TGTGCCAGCAGTTCCCTCCCCCAGCCCCAGCATTTT
TRBJ1-4 | NA | TRBD1 | TRBV2 | CASSVPGTVNEKLFF | TGTGCCAGCAGTGTACCCGGGACAGTCAATGAAAAACTGTTTTTT
TRBJ2-1 | NA | TRBD1 | TRBV14 | CASSQLTGQGYNEQFF | TGTGCCAGCAGCCAATTAACGGGACAGGGCTACAATGAGCAGTTCTTC
TRBJ2-1 | NA | NA | TRBV9 | CASSSPRPGLPGHLYNEQFF | TGTGCCAGCAGCTCCCCCAGACCGGGACTCCCCGGACACCTCTACAATGAGCAGTTCTTC
TRBJ1-5 | once | NA | TRBV2 | CASSVPYSNQPQHF | TGTGCCAGCAGTGTTCCTTATAGCAATCAGCCCCAGCATTTT
TRBJ1-2 | NA | NA | TRBV7-8 | CASSLPAIGGYTF | TGTGCCAGCAGCTTACCCGCGATCGGGGGCTACACCTTC
TRBJ1-5 | NA | TRBD1 | TRBV6-2/TRBV6-3 | CASSYGQGNQPQHF | TGTGCCAGCAGTTATGGACAGGGTAATCAGCCCCAGCATTTT
TRBJ1-3 | NA | NA | TRBV18 | CASSPPMSGSGNTIYF | TGTGCCAGCTCACCACCGATGAGTGGCTCTGGAAACACCATATATTTT
TRBJ1-5 | NA | NA | TRBV10-3 | CAIRGQNNQPQHF | TGTGCCATCAGGGGACAAAACAATCAGCCCCAGCATTTT
TRBJ1-6 | NA | NA | TRBV5-1 | CASSRLGVGNSPLHF | TGCGCCAGCAGCCGACTCGGAGTGGGTAATTCACCCCTCCACTTT
TRBJ2-2 | NA | NA | TRBV6-2/TRBV6-3 | CASSYLLAVGELFF | TGTGCCAGCAGTTACTTGCTAGCTGTCGGGGAGCTGTTTTTT
TRBJ2-2 | NA | TRBD2 | TRBV28 | CASSTYWTSGRTGELFF | TGTGCCAGCAGCACTTATTGGACTAGCGGTCGAACCGGGGAGCTGTTTTTT
TRBJ2-3 | NA | TRBD2 | TRBV4-2 | CASSQRQIAGAGDTQYF | TGTGCCAGCAGCCAACGACAAATAGCGGGAGCTGGAGATACGCAGTATTTT
TRBJ2-7 | NA | NA | TRBV19 | CASSISSGGNYEQYF | TGTGCCAGTAGTATAAGTAGCGGAGGCAACTACGAGCAGTACTTC
TRBJ2-7 | NA | NA | TRBV21-1 | CASSRRVGRGFSYEQYF | TGTGCCAGCAGCAGAAGGGTCGGGCGGGGTTTCTCCTACGAGCAGTACTTC
TRBJ1-6 | NA | NA | TRBV7-9 | CASSEGGSGAGSPLHF | TGTGCCAGCAGCGAAGGAGGTTCAGGGGCGGGTTCACCCCTCCACTTT
TRBJ2-3 | NA | TRBD2 | TRBV5-1 | CASSLVLAAIRSDTQYF | TGCGCCAGCAGCTTGGTCCTAGCGGCGATCAGATCAGATACGCAGTATTTT
TRBJ2-7 | NA | TRBD1 | TRBV9 | CASSAGQAYEQYF | TGTGCCAGCAGCGCGGGACAGGCCTACGAGCAGTACTTC
TRBJ1-2 | NA | NA | TRBV28 | CASSLDTRGYTF | TGTGCCAGCAGTCTGGACACCCGGGGCTACACCTTC